This T cell receptor (beta chain) derives from a study of OX40 agonist ivuxolimab in advanced cancers. TCRdb's table, derived via immunoSEQ multiplex PCR, lists solely in-frame clones and lacks some. The data hold 60,000 to 75,000 clones, with about 94% observed a single time. Trimming removed 3 bases from V and 5 bases from J, with 8 bases in between. CDR1 is DFQATT, CDR2 SNEGSKA, per germline (reference sequence). This CDR3 comprises 11 residues. The V call is TRBV20-1, the J call TRBJ2-7, with D unclear. Sequenced material: CD4+ or CD8+ T cells sorted from blood, taken in a trial of the OX40 agonist ivuxolimab. The receptor's source is an adult with an advanced solid tumor such as melanoma, head and neck, liver or kidney cancer. CDR3 amino acids: CSARSGHEQYF. The CDR3 DNA sequence: TGCAGTGCTAGGTCGGGCCACGAGCAGTACTTC.